This TCR beta chain was recovered during a study of blood T cell repertoires in COVID-19. Across the study: Sites in the United States, Italy and Spain provided acute and convalescent COVID-19 samples. T cells, B-cell-depleted T cells, or PBMCs supplied cDNA or gDNA.

This clone was found once. Germline CDR1 reads SGHNT; CDR2 reads YENEEA. Trimming removed 2 bases from V and 0 bases from J, with 26 bases in between. This CDR3 is built from 20 residues. Authors' processing steps: From reference gene primer amplification, estimates of nucleated cell counts were derived. Assay used: immunoSEQ multiplex PCR; TCRdb lists only in-frame clones, some missing. D and trimming were read from the DNA, whereas the V and J calls and clone size are those reported in that table. Counted here are 210,000 or so clones, under 90% occurring once; the ten biggest clones make up 20%. The rearrangement links TRBV11-3 to TRBJ2-7; D is possibly TRBD1 (7 bases). This clonotype was obtained from a human donor in a cohort sampled during active COVID-19. Sequenced material: peripheral blood. CDR3 amino acids: CASSLWDIGGPGGSSYEQYF. The CDR3 DNA reads TGTGCCAGCAGCTTATGGGATATAGGTGGCCCAGGGGGGTCCTCCTACGAGCAGTACTTC.